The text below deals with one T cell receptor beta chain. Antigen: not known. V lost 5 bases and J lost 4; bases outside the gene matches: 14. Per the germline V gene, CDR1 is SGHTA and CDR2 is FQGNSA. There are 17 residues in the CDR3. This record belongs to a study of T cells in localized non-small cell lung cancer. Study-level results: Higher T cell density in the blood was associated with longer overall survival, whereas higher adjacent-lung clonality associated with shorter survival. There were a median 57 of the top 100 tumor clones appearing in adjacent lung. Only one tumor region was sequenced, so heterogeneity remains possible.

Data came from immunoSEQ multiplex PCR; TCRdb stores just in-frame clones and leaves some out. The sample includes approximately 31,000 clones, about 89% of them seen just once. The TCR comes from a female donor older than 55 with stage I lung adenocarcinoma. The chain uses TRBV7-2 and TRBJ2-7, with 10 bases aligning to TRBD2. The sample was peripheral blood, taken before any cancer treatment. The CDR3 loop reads CASSPRSSGGGKYEQYF. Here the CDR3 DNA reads TGTGCCAGCAGCCCACGGTCTAGCGGGGGTGGAAAGTACGAGCAGTACTTC.